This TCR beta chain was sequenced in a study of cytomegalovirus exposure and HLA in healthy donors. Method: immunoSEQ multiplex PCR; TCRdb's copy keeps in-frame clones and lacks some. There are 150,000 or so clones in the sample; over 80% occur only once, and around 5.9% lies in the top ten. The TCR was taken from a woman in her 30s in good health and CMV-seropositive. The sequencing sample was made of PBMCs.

The CDR3 here is CASSLGGTDTIYF. For the CDR3, the DNA is TGTGCCAGCAGTTTGGGGGGGACTGACACCATATATTTT. This rearrangement joins TRBV28 to TRBJ1-3, with D tentatively TRBD1 (5 bases). Germline-derived CDR1 and CDR2 are MDHEN and SYDVKM. This CDR3 region has 13 residues. V was shortened by 3 bases and J by 8 bases, with 11 bases between the two germline ends.